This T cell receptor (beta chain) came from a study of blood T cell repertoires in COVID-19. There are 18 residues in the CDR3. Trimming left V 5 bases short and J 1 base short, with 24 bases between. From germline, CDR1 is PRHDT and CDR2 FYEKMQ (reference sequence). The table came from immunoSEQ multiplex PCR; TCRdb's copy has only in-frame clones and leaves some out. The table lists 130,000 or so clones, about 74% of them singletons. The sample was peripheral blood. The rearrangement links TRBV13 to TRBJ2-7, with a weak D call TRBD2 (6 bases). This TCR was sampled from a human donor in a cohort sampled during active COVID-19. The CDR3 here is CASSGSMTSSRYSYEQYF. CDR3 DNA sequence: TGTGCCAGCAGCGGAAGCATGACTAGTTCTCGATATTCCTACGAGCAGTACTTC.